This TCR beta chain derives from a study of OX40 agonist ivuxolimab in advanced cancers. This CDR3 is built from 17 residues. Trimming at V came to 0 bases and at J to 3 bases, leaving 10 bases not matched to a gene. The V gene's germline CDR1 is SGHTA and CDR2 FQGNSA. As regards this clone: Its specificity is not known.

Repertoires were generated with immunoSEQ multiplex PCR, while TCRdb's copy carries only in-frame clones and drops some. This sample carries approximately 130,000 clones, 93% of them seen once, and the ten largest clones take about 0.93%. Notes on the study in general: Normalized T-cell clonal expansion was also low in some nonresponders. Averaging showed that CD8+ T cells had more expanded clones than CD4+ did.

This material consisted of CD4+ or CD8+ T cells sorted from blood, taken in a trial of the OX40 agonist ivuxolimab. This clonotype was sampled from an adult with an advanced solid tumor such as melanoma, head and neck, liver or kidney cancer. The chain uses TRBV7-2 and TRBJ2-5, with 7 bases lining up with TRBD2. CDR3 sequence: CASSLAPGPSGKETQYF. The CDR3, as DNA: TGTGCCAGCAGCTTAGCACCGGGGCCTAGCGGAAAAGAGACCCAGTACTTC.